A single sample is the source of the 21 T cell receptor beta chains below, sequenced in a study of CD8 T cells in ankylosing spondylitis. Which antigens these TCRs recognize remains unknown. TCRdb recomputed calls from the 5' RACE reads with MiXCR, one row per CDR3 protein. This sample has approximately 540,000 distinct CDR3 sequences, with about 13% found just once. Study-level results: A TCR beta motif of eight highly homologous variants appeared characteristic of ankylosing spondylitis blood.

The material sequenced was blood, either unsorted or a sorted T cell fraction (not recorded which). These receptors were taken from a male donor with ankylosing spondylitis.

This clonotype has a handful of counts. This sequence joins TRBV11-2 and TRBJ1-1; possibly TRBD1 for D (5 bases). The germline V and J ends were trimmed by 4 bases and 6 bases, with 12 bases remaining between them. Germline CDR1 reads SGHAT; CDR2 reads FQNNGV. This CDR3 is built from 13 residues. CDR3 nucleotide sequence: TGTGCCAGCAGCTGGGGGAGGGATGCTGAAGCTTTCTTT. Translation gives CASSWGRDAEAFF.

V usage is TRBV7-6 and J usage is TRBJ1-2, with 9 nucleotides matching TRBD1. The CDR3 has 18 amino acids. V lost 1 base and J lost 6; bases outside the gene matches: 15. Germline V gene data show CDR1 as SGHVS and CDR2 as FNYEAQ. The CDR3, as DNA: TGTGCCAGCAGCTTAGAACCGGGACAGGGAAGAGCGAAGGATGGCTACACCTTC. Translating it yields CASSLEPGQGRAKDGYTF.

The chain carries TRBV27 and TRBJ1-1; 7 bases align to TRBD1. The CDR3 has 15 amino acids. The germline V gene has CDR1 MNHEY and CDR2 SMNVEV (reference sequence). Germline trimming cut 4 bases from V and 1 base from J; bases unmatched to any gene: 6. CDR3 nucleotide sequence: TGTGCCAGCAGTTACAACAGGGGCCAGAACACTGAAGCTTTCTTT. Translation: CASSYNRGQNTEAFF.

This clonotype has more than one count but fewer than ten. The V and J genes are TRBV15 and TRBJ2-2; D tentatively reads TRBD1 or TRBD2 (5 bases each). V was pared by 2 bases and J by 5 bases, with 12 bases between. The length of the CDR3 is 15 residues. Looked up from germline, CDR1 is LNHNV and CDR2 is YYDKDF (reference sequence). CDR3 region: CATSRLGRTTGELFF. CDR3 nucleotide sequence: TGTGCCACCAGCAGATTGGGACGAACAACCGGGGAGCTGTTTTTT.

This clonotype was seen repeatedly, ten times or more. The chain combines TRBV11-2 with TRBJ2-5; tentative D call: TRBD1 (5 bases). Germline CDR1 is SGHAT and CDR2 is FQNNGV. The CDR3 spans 12 residues. V lost 5 bases, J lost 5 bases, and 9 bases lay in between. DNA for the CDR3: TGTGCCAGCAGCGCCTACAGGGAGACCCAGTACTTC. Amino acids: CASSAYRETQYF.

This clonotype appeared a few times. V usage is TRBV20-1 and J usage is TRBJ1-1, with D possibly TRBD1 on 6 matching bases. The germline V gene has CDR1 DFQATT and CDR2 SNEGSKA (reference sequence). There are 14 residues in the CDR3. Between the trimmed V and J ends, which lost 5 bases and 1 base, there was a span of 14 bases. The CDR3 nucleotides are TGCAGTGCTCATTCCGAGACAGGGAACACTGAAGCTTTCTTT. This encodes CSAHSETGNTEAFF.

The chain carries TRBV2 and TRBJ2-5; the match to TRBD2 covers 8 bases. Germline V gene data show CDR1 as SNHLY and CDR2 as FYNNEI. This CDR3 spans 15 amino acids. The trim removed 4 bases at V and 4 bases at J, leaving 8 bases unmatched. The CDR3 region has the DNA TGTGCCAGCAGTGCGGGGGGGCAGGGAGGAGAGACCCAGTACTTC. This codes for CASSAGGQGGETQYF. The whole variable domain, remainder taken from reference TRBV2 and TRBJ2-5, is EPEVTQTPSHQVTQMGQEVILRCVPISNHLYFYWYRQILGQKVEFLVSFYNNEISEKSEIFDDQFSVERPDGSNFTLKIRSTKLEDSAMYFCASSAGGQGGETQYFGPGTRLLVL.

The rearrangement joins TRBV4-2 to TRBJ1-2; 7 positions agree with TRBD1. Germline trimming cut 3 bases from V and 5 bases from J; bases unmatched to any gene: 9. Germline assignment: CDR1 LGHNA and CDR2 YNFKEQ. The CDR3 is 15 residues long. In nucleotides, the CDR3 is TGTGCCAGCAGCCAGGAACCGGGACAGCAATATGGCTACACCTTC. It specifies CASSQEPGQQYGYTF.

V usage is TRBV7-9 and J usage is TRBJ1-6; tentative D call: TRBD1 (5 bases). V was pared by 5 bases and J by 13 bases, with 21 bases between. This CDR3 has 15 amino acids. Looked up from germline, CDR1 is SEHNR and CDR2 is FQNEAQ (reference sequence). This CDR3 reads CASSPPLGEGLPLHF. The CDR3 DNA sequence: TGTGCCAGCAGCCCCCCCCTAGGAGAGGGGTTGCCCCTCCACTTT.

V is TRBV10-3 and J is TRBJ2-7, with 8 bases aligning to TRBD2. Germline values: CDR1 ENHRY, CDR2 SYGVKD. The CDR3 runs 14 residues. J lost 5 bases, V lost 4 bases, and 7 bases had no gene match. The CDR3 is CAISGSGSPNEQYF. The DNA for the CDR3 is TGTGCCATCAGTGGCAGCGGGAGTCCTAACGAGCAGTACTTC.

This clonotype was observed at least ten times. The chain uses TRBV20-1 and TRBJ2-3; a possible D gene is TRBD2 (7 bases). Germline V gene lookup returns CDR1 DFQATT and CDR2 SNEGSKA (reference sequence). The CDR3 contains 13 residues. The V gene lost 5 bases and the J gene lost 1 base, with 10 bases spanning the gap. The CDR3 here is CSARGAGTDTQYF. CDR3 nucleotides: TGCAGTGCTCGGGGGGCCGGCACAGATACGCAGTATTTT.

This clonotype was found a few times. The genes are TRBV27 and TRBJ2-7, with D possibly being TRBD1 (5 bases). V was clipped by 10 bases and J by 4 bases, with 14 bases between them. Per germline, CDR1 MNHEY and CDR2 SMNVEV (reference sequence). The CDR3 length is 12 residues. The CDR3 here is CANPGHFYEQYV. CDR3 sequence (DNA): TGTGCCAACCCCGGACACTTTTACGAGCAGTACGTC.

The V gene is TRBV20-1, the J gene TRBJ2-1; tentatively, D is TRBD2 (6 bases). The CDR3 is 17 amino acids. CDR1 and CDR2 from the germline V gene are DFQATT and SNEGSKA (reference sequence). Trimming took 0 bases from V and 0 from J, leaving 15 bases between them. In DNA form, the CDR3 reads TGCAGTGCTAGAGATCTACGGGGGAGGAGCTCCTACAATGAGCAGTTCTTC. It translates to CSARDLRGRSSYNEQFF.

This clonotype was picked up a small number of times. The genes are TRBV15 and TRBJ1-2, with a tentative D call TRBD1 (5 bases). This CDR3 has 13 amino acids. Germline V lookup: CDR1 LNHNV, CDR2 YYDKDF (reference sequence). The germline V and J ends were trimmed by 1 base and 6 bases, with 9 bases remaining between them. CDR3 loop: CATSRGRGDGYTF. The CDR3, as DNA: TGTGCCACCAGCAGAGGTCGAGGGGATGGCTACACCTTC.

This clonotype was detected only a few times. The chain has TRBV24-1 and TRBJ2-1; 10 bases fit TRBD1. The CDR3 runs 16 residues. Germline trimming cut 0 bases from V and 3 bases from J; bases unmatched to any gene: 1. Germline lookup yields CDR1 KGHDR and CDR2 SFDVKD. The CDR3 nucleotides read TGTGCCACCAGTGATTTGCGGACAGGGGGCTACAATGAGCAGTTCTTC. Protein: CATSDLRTGGYNEQFF.

This clonotype occurred a few times. The genes are TRBV5-1 and TRBJ2-3; no definite D call. V lost 0 bases to trimming and J lost 2 bases, with 7 bases between them. Germline V gives CDR1 SGHRS, CDR2 YFSETQ. CDR3 length equals 14 residues. The CDR3 protein is CASSLGSITDTQYF. In nucleotides, the CDR3 is TGCGCCAGCAGCTTGGGCAGTATCACAGATACGCAGTATTTT.

This clonotype was counted at least ten times. This chain connects TRBV7-2 to TRBJ2-2; TRBD1 matches at 7 bases. The CDR3 has 16 amino acids. From germline, CDR1 is SGHTA and CDR2 FQGNSA. Trimming took 0 bases from V and 5 from J; bases not matched to a gene: 6. CDR3 amino acids: CASSLAQAGGTGELFF. In nucleotides, the CDR3 is TGTGCCAGCAGCTTAGCGCAGGCAGGGGGAACCGGGGAGCTGTTTTTT.

This clonotype was counted only a few times. J is TRBJ2-1 and V is TRBV2; 10 bases are shared with TRBD2. Losses at the gene ends were 7 bases for V and 7 bases for J; bases not matched to a gene: 13. Germline loops: CDR1 SNHLY, CDR2 FYNNEI. The CDR3 spans 16 residues. CDR3 in DNA: TGTGCCAGCACCCCTCGGCTAGCGGGAGTCGGTAATGAGCAGTTCTTC. It specifies CASTPRLAGVGNEQFF.

This clonotype has at least ten counts. The chain combines TRBV11-2 with TRBJ2-3; 10 bases map to TRBD2. CDR1 and CDR2 from the germline V gene are SGHAT and FQNNGV. The V segment lost 5 bases and the J segment 2 bases; nucleotides outside the gene matches: 13. The CDR3 is made up of 18 amino acids. The CDR3 region has the DNA TGTGCCAGCAGCCGTGGTTCACTAGCGGGAATTAACACAGATACGCAGTATTTT. Protein product: CASSRGSLAGINTDTQYF.

In this sample, this clonotype turned up once. This sequence joins TRBV6-5 and TRBJ2-2; D remains unclear. The CDR3 covers 13 residues. V lost 4 bases and J lost 7, with 10 bases in between. Germline V gives CDR1 MNHEY, CDR2 SVGAGI. Written as DNA, the CDR3 is TGTGCCAGCAGTTCTCAGAAGGACGGGGAGCTGTTTTTT. Translating it yields CASSSQKDGELFF.

V is TRBV2 and J is TRBJ2-5; D is possibly TRBD1 or TRBD2 (5 bases each). The germline V gene has CDR1 SNHLY and CDR2 FYNNEI. V lost 7 bases and J 7 bases, leaving 13 bases between the germline ends. The CDR3 sequence is 12 residues long. The CDR3 loop is CASTPGALTQYF. The CDR3 region has the DNA TGTGCCAGCACACCCGGGGCCCTGACCCAGTACTTC.